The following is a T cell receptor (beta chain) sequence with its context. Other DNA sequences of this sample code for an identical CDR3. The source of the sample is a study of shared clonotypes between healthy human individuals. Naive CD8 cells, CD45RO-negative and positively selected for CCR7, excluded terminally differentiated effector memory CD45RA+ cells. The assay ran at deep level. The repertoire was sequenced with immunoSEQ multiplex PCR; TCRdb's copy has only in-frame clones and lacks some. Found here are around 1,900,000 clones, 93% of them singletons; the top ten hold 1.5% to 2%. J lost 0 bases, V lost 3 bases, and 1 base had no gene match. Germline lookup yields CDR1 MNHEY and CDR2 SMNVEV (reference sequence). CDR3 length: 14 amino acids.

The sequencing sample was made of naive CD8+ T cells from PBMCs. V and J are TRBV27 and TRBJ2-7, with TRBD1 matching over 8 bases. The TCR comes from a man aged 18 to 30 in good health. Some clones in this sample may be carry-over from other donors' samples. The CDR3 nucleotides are TGTGCCAGCAGTTTTCAGGGGGCCTCCTACGAGCAGTACTTC. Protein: CASSFQGASYEQYF.